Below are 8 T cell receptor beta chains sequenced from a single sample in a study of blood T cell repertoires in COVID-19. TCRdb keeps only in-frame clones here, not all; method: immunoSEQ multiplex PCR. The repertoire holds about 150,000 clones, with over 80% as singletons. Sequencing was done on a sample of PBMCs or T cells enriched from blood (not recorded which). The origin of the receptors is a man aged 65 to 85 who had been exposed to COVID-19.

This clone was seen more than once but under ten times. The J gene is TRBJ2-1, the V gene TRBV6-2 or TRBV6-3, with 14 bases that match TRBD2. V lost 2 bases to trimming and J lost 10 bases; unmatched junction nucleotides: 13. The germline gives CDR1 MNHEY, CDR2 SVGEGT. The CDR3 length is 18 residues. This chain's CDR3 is CASSYPNGGLAGEEEQFF. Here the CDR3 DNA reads TGTGCCAGCAGTTACCCCAACGGGGGACTAGCGGGAGAGGAGGAGCAGTTCTTC.

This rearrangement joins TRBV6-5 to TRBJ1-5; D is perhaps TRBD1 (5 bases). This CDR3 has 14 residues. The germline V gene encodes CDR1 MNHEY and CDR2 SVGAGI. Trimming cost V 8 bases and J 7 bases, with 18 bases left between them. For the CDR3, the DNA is TGTGCCAGCGCTCGAGGGACTCCCCCCCAGCCCCAGCATTTT. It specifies CASARGTPPQPQHF.

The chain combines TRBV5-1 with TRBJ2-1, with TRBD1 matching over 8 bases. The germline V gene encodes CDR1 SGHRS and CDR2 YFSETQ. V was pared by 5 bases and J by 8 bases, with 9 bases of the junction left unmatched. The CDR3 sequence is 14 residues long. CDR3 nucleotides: TGCGCCAGCAGTTTTGGACAGGGCACCGATGAGCAGTTCTTC. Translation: CASSFGQGTDEQFF.

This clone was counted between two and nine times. In DNA, the CDR3 is TGTGCCAGCAGCCAACAGAATACCATGAACACTGAAGCTTTCTTT. Its protein product is CASSQQNTMNTEAFF. The V call is TRBV3-1 (or the pseudogene TRBV3-2), the J call TRBJ1-1; D is undetermined. Germline V lookup: CDR1 LGHDT, CDR2 YNNKEL (reference sequence). The CDR3 extends over 15 amino acids. Trimming removed 2 bases from V and 0 bases from J, with 10 bases in between.

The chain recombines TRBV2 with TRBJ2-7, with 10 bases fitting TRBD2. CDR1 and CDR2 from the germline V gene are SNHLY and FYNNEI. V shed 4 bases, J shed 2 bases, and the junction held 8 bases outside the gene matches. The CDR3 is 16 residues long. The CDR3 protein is CASSVGLLAGAYEQYF. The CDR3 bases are TGTGCCAGCAGTGTAGGTCTGCTAGCGGGAGCCTACGAGCAGTACTTC.

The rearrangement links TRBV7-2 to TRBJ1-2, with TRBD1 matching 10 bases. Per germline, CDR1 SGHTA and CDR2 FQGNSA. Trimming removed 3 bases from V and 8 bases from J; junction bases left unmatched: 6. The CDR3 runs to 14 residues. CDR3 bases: TGTGCCAGCAGCTTCGACAGGGGGCGACAAGGCTACACCTTC. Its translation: CASSFDRGRQGYTF.

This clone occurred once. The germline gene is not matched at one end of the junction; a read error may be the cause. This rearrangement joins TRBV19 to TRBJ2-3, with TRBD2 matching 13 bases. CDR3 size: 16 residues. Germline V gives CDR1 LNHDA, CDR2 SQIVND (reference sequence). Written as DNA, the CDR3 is TGTGCCAGTAGTACCCGACTAGCGGGGGGCACGGATACGCAGTATTTT. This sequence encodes CASSTRLAGGTDTQYF.

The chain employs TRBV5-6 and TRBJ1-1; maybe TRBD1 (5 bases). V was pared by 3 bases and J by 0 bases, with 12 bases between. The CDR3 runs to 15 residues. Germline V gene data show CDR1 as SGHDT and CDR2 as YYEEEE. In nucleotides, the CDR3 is TGTGCCAGCAGCTGGTCAGGGAACATGAACACTGAAGCTTTCTTT. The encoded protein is CASSWSGNMNTEAFF.